This T cell receptor beta chain stems from a study of CD8 T cells in ankylosing spondylitis (dated by TCRdb to between 2016 and 2019). The study in broad terms: The study set out to find disease-linked TCR variants by profiling T cell receptor beta repertoires in ankylosing spondylitis patients and healthy donors. The full study cohort comprised approximately 23 ankylosing spondylitis patients and 110 or so healthy donors. Peripheral blood was sampled, and synovial fluid was additionally collected from ankylosing spondylitis patients.

The listed sequencing device is Illumina HiSeq 2500. TCR beta libraries were prepared by quantitative 5'-RACE with molecular barcodes. In the paper's pipeline: A new computational method based on a probabilistic model of VDJ rearrangement was used to identify disease-linked TCR variants. The public reads were reprocessed in TCRdb via fastp at Q25 and MiXCR, keeping in-frame beta chains. Duplicate CDR3 protein sequences are folded into a single record with the most common DNA and genes. Here the V and J calls rest on TCRdb's processing, not on the authors' analysis. This sample gives around 890,000 distinct CDR3 sequences in total; 12% of them show up just once. Approximately 0.51% of the sample goes to the ten largest clones. Summary of the overall study and its limitations: Some of the motif variants had been reported before in the synovial fluid and blood of reactive arthritis patients, a finding that suggests common disease-initiation mechanisms. Significant enrichment of the disease-linked clones was reported in matched synovial fluid samples from ankylosing spondylitis patients. The disease-linked clones showed a CD8+ phenotype and occurred at relatively low frequencies in peripheral blood. A TCR beta motif of several highly homologous amino acid variants appeared characteristic of blood from ankylosing spondylitis patients.

This clonotype was observed many times. What this receptor recognizes is not known. The record has no base qualities; no much larger clone is one base away. The source material was blood, either unsorted or a sorted T cell fraction (not recorded which). The sequence was obtained from a male donor with ankylosing spondylitis.

This receptor has the CDR3 CTAGGTYGYTF. The DNA sequence is TGCACCGCGGGGGGTACCTATGGCTACACCTTC. The sequence joins TRBV20-1 to TRBJ1-2; the D region possibly corresponds to TRBD1 (5 bases align). CDR3 length: 11 amino acids, cysteine to phenylalanine. Only the CDR3 DNA stays, 33 bases, in frame from base 1. CDR1 is given as DFQATT and CDR2 as SNEGSKA, both from the germline V gene (reference sequence).